Given below is one T cell receptor beta chain in context. Its antigen is currently unknown. The sample originates from a study of radiation and T cells in renal cell carcinoma. Study observations and caveats: No pretreatment tumor biopsies were available for baseline clonotypes. Top tumor clonotypes rose in blood 2 weeks post-radiation, then contracted.

V lost 7 bases, J lost 5 bases, and 26 bases lay in between. This CDR3 has 18 residues. Germline V lookup: CDR1 MGHDK, CDR2 SYGVNS. This table comes from immunoSEQ multiplex PCR, and its TCRdb copy is limited to in-frame clones, with some not included. There are 70,000 to 100,000 clones in the sample; about 79% occur only once, and more than 5.5% lies in the top ten. Time point defined: baseline pretreatment blood. As to treatment: 15 Gy SBRT to primary tumor, nephrectomy 4 weeks later. The V and J genes are TRBV25-1 and TRBJ2-2; TRBD2 might be the D (7 bases). Specimen: blood, collected from a patient whose treatment included radiotherapy and nephrectomy. The TCR was taken from a man between 60 and 70 years old with renal cell carcinoma. CDR3 region: CASKSRDKGPGGTGELFF. The CDR3 DNA reads as TGTGCCAGCAAGAGCCGGGACAAAGGCCCCGGGGGGACCGGGGAGCTGTTTTTT. The entire variable domain, with the rest obtained from reference TRBV25-1 and TRBJ2-2, is as follows: EADIYQTPRYLVIGTGKKITLECSQTMGHDKMYWYQQDPGMELHLIHYSYGVNSTEKGDLSSESTVSRIRTEHFPLTLESARPSHTSQYLCASKSRDKGPGGTGELFFGEGSRLTVL.